A single TCR beta chain is shown here with its context. The CDR3 extends over 14 amino acids. Germline lookup yields CDR1 MNHEY and CDR2 SVGAGI. V was trimmed by 0 bases and J by 8 bases, leaving 11 bases between them. The data belong to a study of technical replicates of blood from four donors. Data came from immunoSEQ multiplex PCR; TCRdb stores just in-frame clones and leaves some out. The data show 90,000 or so clones, approximately 95% seen once. The chain couples TRBV6-5 to TRBJ2-1; no firm D call. This clonotype was obtained from a human donor in good health. Sequenced input: T cells isolated from PBMCs. The CDR3 DNA is TGTGCCAGCAGTTACTCGCGGCTAGGCTATGAGCAGTTCTTC. This translates into CASSYSRLGYEQFF.